The entry below describes one T cell receptor (beta chain). No antigen is known for it. This sample stems from a study of cytomegalovirus exposure and HLA in healthy donors. Study context: There were 117 million unique TCR beta sequences, drawn from 150 million to 200 million T cells, in an earlier analysis.

In germline, CDR1 is LNHDA, CDR2 SQIVND (reference sequence). CDR3 length: 14 amino acids. The V gene lost 3 bases and the J gene lost 5 bases, with 10 bases spanning the gap. PCR was performed using 60 Vbeta and 13 Jbeta primers. Profiling relied on immunoSEQ multiplex PCR, and the TCRdb table lists in-frame clones only, not all of them. The data hold about 150,000 clones, with just under 75% observed a single time. Study-wide points: It was likely that a cluster of highly shared sequence variants was a sequencing artifact.

Sequences were obtained from PBMCs. V is TRBV19 and J is TRBJ2-2, with D tentatively TRBD2 (6 bases). This receptor was taken from a woman between 18 and 29 years old in good health and CMV-seronegative. The DNA of the CDR3 is TGTGCCAGTAGTATGAAGCGGGTGACCGGGGAGCTGTTTTTT. This gives the protein CASSMKRVTGELFF.